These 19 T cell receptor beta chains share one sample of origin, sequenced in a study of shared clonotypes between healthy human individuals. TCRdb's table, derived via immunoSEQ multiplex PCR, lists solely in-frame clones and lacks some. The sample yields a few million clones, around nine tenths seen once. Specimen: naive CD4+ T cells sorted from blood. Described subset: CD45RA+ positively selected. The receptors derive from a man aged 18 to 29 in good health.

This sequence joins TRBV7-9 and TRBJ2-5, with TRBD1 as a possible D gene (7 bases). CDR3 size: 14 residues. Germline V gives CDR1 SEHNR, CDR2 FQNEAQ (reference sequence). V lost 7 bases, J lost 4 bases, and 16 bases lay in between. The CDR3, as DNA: TGTGCCAGCACTCTCAGGGGGGCAGGAGAGACCCAGTACTTC. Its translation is CASTLRGAGETQYF.

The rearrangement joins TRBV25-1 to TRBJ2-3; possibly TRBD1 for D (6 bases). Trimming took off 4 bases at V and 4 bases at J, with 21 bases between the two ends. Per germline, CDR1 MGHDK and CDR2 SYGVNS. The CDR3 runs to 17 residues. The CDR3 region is CASSGTGLEVKADTQYF. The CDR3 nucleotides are TGTGCCAGCAGTGGAACAGGGTTGGAAGTCAAGGCAGATACGCAGTATTTT.

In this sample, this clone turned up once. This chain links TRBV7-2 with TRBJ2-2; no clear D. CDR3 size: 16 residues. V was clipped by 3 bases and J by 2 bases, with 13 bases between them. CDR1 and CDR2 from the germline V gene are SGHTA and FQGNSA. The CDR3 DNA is TGTGCCAGCAGCTTCTTGGACCTTAAAAACACCGGGGAGCTGTTTTTT. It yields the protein CASSFLDLKNTGELFF.

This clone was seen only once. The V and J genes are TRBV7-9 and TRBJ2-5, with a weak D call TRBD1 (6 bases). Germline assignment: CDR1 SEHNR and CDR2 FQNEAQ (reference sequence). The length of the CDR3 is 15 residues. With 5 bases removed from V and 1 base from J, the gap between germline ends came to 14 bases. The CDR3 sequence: CASSPEGVAQETQYF. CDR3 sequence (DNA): TGTGCCAGCAGCCCAGAGGGGGTGGCCCAAGAGACCCAGTACTTC.

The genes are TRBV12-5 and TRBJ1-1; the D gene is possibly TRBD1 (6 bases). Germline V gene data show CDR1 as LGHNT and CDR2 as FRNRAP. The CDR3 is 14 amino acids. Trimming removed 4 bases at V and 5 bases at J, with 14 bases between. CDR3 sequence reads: CASGSTGSGTEAFF. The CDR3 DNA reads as TGTGCTAGTGGTTCTACAGGGAGCGGGACTGAAGCTTTCTTT.

The CDR3 region is CASRRESEKLFF. The CDR3, as DNA: TGTGCCAGCCGTAGGGAGTCAGAAAAACTGTTTTTT. The rearrangement uses TRBV28 and TRBJ1-4, with D hard to call. The CDR3 runs to 12 residues. Germline values: CDR1 MDHEN, CDR2 SYDVKM. Deletions cut 8 bases from V and 8 bases from J, with 12 bases between. Complete variable domain (other parts from reference TRBV28 and TRBJ1-4): DVKVTQSSRYLVKRTGEKVFLECVQDMDHENMFWYRQDPGLGLRLIYFSYDVKMKEKGDIPEGYSVSREKKERFSLILESASTNQTSMYLCASRRESEKLFFGSGTQLSVL.

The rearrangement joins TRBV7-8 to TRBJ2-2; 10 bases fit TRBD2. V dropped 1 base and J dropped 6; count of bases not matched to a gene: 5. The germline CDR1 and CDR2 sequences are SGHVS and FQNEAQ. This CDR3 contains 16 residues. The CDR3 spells CASSLGAGGPAGELFF. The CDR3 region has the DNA TGTGCCAGCAGCTTAGGAGCGGGAGGGCCCGCCGGGGAGCTGTTTTTT.

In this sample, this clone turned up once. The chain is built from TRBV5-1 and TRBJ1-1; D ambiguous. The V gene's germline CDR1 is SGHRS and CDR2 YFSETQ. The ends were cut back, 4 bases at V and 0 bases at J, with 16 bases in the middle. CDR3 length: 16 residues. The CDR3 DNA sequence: TGCGCCAGCAGCCCTATAACTCTATCAATGAACACTGAAGCTTTCTTT. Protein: CASSPITLSMNTEAFF.

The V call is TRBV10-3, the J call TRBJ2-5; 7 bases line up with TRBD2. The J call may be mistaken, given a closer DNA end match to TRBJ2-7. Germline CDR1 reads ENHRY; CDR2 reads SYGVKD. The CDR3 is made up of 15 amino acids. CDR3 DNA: TGTGCCATCAGTGAATCCCTAGCGGTATCCTACGAGCAGTACTTC. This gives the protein CAISESLAVSYEQYF.

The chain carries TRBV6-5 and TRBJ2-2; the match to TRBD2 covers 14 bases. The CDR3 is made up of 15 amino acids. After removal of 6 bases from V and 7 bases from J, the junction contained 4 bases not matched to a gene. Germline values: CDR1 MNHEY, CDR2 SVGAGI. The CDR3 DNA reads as TGTGCCAGCAGCGGACTAGCGGGAGGTGGCGGGGAGCTGTTTTTT. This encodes CASSGLAGGGGELFF.

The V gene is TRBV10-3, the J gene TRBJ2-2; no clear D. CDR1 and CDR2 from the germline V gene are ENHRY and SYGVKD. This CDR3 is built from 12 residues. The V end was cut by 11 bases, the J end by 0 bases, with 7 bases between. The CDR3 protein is CAVSPNTGELFF. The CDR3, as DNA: TGTGCCGTCTCTCCGAACACCGGGGAGCTGTTTTTT.

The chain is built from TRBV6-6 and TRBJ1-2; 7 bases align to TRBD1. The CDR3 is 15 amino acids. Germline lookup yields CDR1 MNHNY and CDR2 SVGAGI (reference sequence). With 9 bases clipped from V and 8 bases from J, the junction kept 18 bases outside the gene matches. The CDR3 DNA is TGTGCCAGAGAAAAGGGAGGGGGCACGGTAAGGGGCTACACCTTC. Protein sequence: CAREKGGGTVRGYTF.

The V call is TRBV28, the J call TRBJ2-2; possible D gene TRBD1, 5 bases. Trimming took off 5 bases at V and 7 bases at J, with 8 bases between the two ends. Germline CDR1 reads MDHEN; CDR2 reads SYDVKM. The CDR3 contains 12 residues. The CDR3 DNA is TGTGCCAGCAGTGCGACAGTCGGGGAGCTGTTTTTT. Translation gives CASSATVGELFF.

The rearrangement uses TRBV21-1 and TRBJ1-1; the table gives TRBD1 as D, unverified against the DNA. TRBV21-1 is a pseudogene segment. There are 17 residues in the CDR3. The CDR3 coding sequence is TGTGCCAGCATCATCTCCGGGTTGACAGGGCGAGAAACTGAAGCTTTCTTT. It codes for CASIISGLTGRETEAFF.

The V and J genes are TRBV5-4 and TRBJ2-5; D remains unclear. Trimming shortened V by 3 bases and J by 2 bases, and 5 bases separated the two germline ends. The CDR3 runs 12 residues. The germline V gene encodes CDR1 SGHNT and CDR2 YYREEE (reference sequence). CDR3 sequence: CASSYPQETQYF. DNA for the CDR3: TGTGCCAGCAGCTACCCTCAAGAGACCCAGTACTTC.

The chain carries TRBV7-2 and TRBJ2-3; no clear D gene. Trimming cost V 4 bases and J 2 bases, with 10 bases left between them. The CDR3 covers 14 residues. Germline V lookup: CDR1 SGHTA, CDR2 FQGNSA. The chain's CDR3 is CASSSRYTTDTQYF. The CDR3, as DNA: TGTGCCAGCAGCTCCCGATATACCACAGATACGCAGTATTTT.

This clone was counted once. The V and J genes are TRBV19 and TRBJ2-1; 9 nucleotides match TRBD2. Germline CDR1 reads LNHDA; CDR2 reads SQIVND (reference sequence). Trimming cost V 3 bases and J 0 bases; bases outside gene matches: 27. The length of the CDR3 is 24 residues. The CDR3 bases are TGTGCCAGTAGTATTGGGACTAGCAGAGGTAGGGTCCTTGATCCGCGGAGCTCCTACAATGAGCAGTTCTTC. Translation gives CASSIGTSRGRVLDPRSSYNEQFF.

The chain's CDR3 is CASSFLAGGGADTQYF. DNA for the CDR3: TGTGCCAGCAGCTTTCTAGCGGGAGGTGGGGCAGATACGCAGTATTTT. This rearrangement joins TRBV7-2 to TRBJ2-3; 11 bases match TRBD2. Trimming at V came to 3 bases and at J to 4 bases, leaving 6 bases not matched to a gene. Per the germline V gene, CDR1 is SGHTA and CDR2 is FQGNSA. The CDR3 is made up of 16 amino acids.

CDR3 nucleotide sequence: TGTGCCAGCTTCAGAGGGGGACAGGGGTCAGATACGCAGTATTTT. This encodes CASFRGGQGSDTQYF. V usage is TRBV28 and J usage is TRBJ2-3, with TRBD1 matching over 10 bases. The CDR3 length is 15 residues. V shed 8 bases, J shed 4 bases, and the junction held 9 bases outside the gene matches. Germline loops: CDR1 MDHEN, CDR2 SYDVKM.